This T cell receptor (beta chain) was profiled in a study of control samples from healthy donors and cancer patients. Measured with immunoSEQ multiplex PCR; TCRdb has only the in-frame clones, and not every one. This table holds roughly 450,000 clones, approximately 92% found once. The receptor was derived from a middle-aged man with head and neck cancer. Material for sequencing was PBMCs.

In DNA form, the CDR3 reads TGCGCCAGCAGCCAAGTTTGGGACAGGGGGCAGAGAAAACTGTTTTTT. The encoded protein is CASSQVWDRGQRKLFF. The chain couples TRBV4-1 to TRBJ1-4, with 12 nucleotides matching TRBD1. Germline V lookup: CDR1 MGHRA, CDR2 YSYEKL. The junction had 7 bases not matched to a gene; V was cut back by 1 base and J by 10 bases. The CDR3 contains 16 residues.